The rows below give T cell receptor beta chains drawn from one sample of a study of human T cells and chemical hapten exposure. From the RACE reads, TCRdb called clonotypes with MiXCR, one entry per CDR3 protein. The sample contains about 340,000 distinct CDR3 sequences, about 7% of which appear only once. The specimen comprised whole blood, sampled in connection with sensitization to the hapten diphenylcyclopropenone (DPC). These receptors came from a woman aged 18-29 years with alopecia areata. Some clones in this sample may be carry-over from other donors' samples. Both conserved end residues are part of each CDR3. Each record gives: clone size, J gene, D gene, V gene, CDR3 DNA, CDR3 protein. D genes are given only for firm matches. For some rows the clone size is stated as once, few or many, or as a class when expanded; others skip it.

clone_size: NA
j_call: TRBJ1-6
d_call: NA
v_call: TRBV7-3
cdr3_nt: TGTGCCAGCAGCCCCTATTTAGGGTCGGGATTCGCACCCCTCCACTTT
cdr3_aa: CASSPYLGSGFAPLHF

clone_size: NA
j_call: TRBJ2-2
d_call: TRBD1
v_call: TRBV11-3
cdr3_nt: TGTGCCAGCTCCGACAGGGGAGGTACCGGGGAGCTGTTTTTT
cdr3_aa: CASSDRGGTGELFF

clone_size: NA
j_call: TRBJ1-1
d_call: NA
v_call: TRBV29-1
cdr3_nt: TGCAGCGTTGTGGGGGGCTTCGGGACTGAAGCTTTCTTT
cdr3_aa: CSVVGGFGTEAFF

clone_size: many
j_call: TRBJ1-1
d_call: NA
v_call: TRBV7-9
cdr3_nt: TGTGCCAGCAGCTTCGACCTGAACACTGAAGCTTTCTTT
cdr3_aa: CASSFDLNTEAFF

clone_size: many
j_call: TRBJ2-6
d_call: NA
v_call: TRBV6-2/TRBV6-3
cdr3_nt: TGTGCCAGCACCCTGTTTTACCCAGAGCGAGGGGCCAACGTCCTGACTTTC
cdr3_aa: CASTLFYPERGANVLTF

clone_size: many
j_call: TRBJ1-1
d_call: NA
v_call: TRBV7-2
cdr3_nt: TGTGCCAGCAGCTTAGAGGGATTAGGGACGACTGAAGCTTTCTTT
cdr3_aa: CASSLEGLGTTEAFF

clone_size: NA
j_call: TRBJ1-2
d_call: NA
v_call: TRBV18
cdr3_nt: TGTGCCAGCTCACCCGGGCCCTCCACGGGATATGGCTACACCTTC
cdr3_aa: CASSPGPSTGYGYTF

clone_size: few
j_call: TRBJ2-1
d_call: TRBD1
v_call: TRBV7-2
cdr3_nt: TGTGCCAGCAGCTTAGAGGGGACAGGACCCTACAATGAGCAGTTCTTC
cdr3_aa: CASSLEGTGPYNEQFF

clone_size: few
j_call: TRBJ2-5
d_call: TRBD2
v_call: TRBV6-5
cdr3_nt: TGTGCCAGCAGGTGGACTAGCGGGGAGGGCGAGACCCAGTACTTC
cdr3_aa: CASRWTSGEGETQYF

clone_size: few
j_call: TRBJ2-7
d_call: TRBD1
v_call: TRBV2
cdr3_nt: TGTGCCAGCAGTGACGGGACAGGTGGCTACGAGCAGTACTTC
cdr3_aa: CASSDGTGGYEQYF

clone_size: few
j_call: TRBJ1-2
d_call: TRBD1
v_call: TRBV6-6
cdr3_nt: TGTGCCAGCAGAGATGGACAGGGCGTCTATGGCTACACCTTC
cdr3_aa: CASRDGQGVYGYTF

clone_size: NA
j_call: TRBJ1-2
d_call: NA
v_call: TRBV27
cdr3_nt: TGTGCCAGCAGTTTAGACAGAGCTAACTATGGCTACACCTTC
cdr3_aa: CASSLDRANYGYTF

clone_size: few
j_call: TRBJ1-2
d_call: NA
v_call: TRBV6-5
cdr3_nt: TGTGCCAGCAGTGGAGCTAACACCCATGCGTATGGCTACACCTTC
cdr3_aa: CASSGANTHAYGYTF

clone_size: NA
j_call: TRBJ2-5
d_call: NA
v_call: TRBV29-1
cdr3_nt: TGCAGCGTTGAACTAGTGTCGGGGACCCAGTACTTC
cdr3_aa: CSVELVSGTQYF

clone_size: NA
j_call: TRBJ2-1
d_call: NA
v_call: TRBV6-1
cdr3_nt: TGTGCCTCCCGAAGGACGCCAAGCAATGAGCAGTTCTTC
cdr3_aa: CASRRTPSNEQFF

clone_size: few
j_call: TRBJ2-6
d_call: NA
v_call: TRBV7-2
cdr3_nt: TGTGCCAGCAGCCGCGGGGGCTTATTACCTGGGGCCAACGTCCTGACTTTC
cdr3_aa: CASSRGGLLPGANVLTF

clone_size: many
j_call: TRBJ2-3
d_call: NA
v_call: TRBV12-3/TRBV12-4
cdr3_nt: TGTGCCAGCAGCCCCTCGGGCCTTACAGATACGCAGTATTTT
cdr3_aa: CASSPSGLTDTQYF

clone_size: few
j_call: TRBJ2-3
d_call: NA
v_call: TRBV7-9
cdr3_nt: TGTGCCAGCAGCCCCCGTATTGGGAGTGGATCAGATACGCAGTATTTT
cdr3_aa: CASSPRIGSGSDTQYF

clone_size: NA
j_call: TRBJ1-6
d_call: NA
v_call: TRBV5-6
cdr3_nt: TGTGCCAGCAGCTCCCCGGGACCGAGTAATTCACCCCTCCACTTT
cdr3_aa: CASSSPGPSNSPLHF

clone_size: many
j_call: TRBJ1-2
d_call: NA
v_call: TRBV29-1
cdr3_nt: TGCAGCGTTGAAACAGGGACGGGCTATGGCTACACCTTC
cdr3_aa: CSVETGTGYGYTF

clone_size: NA
j_call: TRBJ1-2
d_call: NA
v_call: TRBV7-2
cdr3_nt: TGTGCCACCTGGGTGGAAACTAACTATGGCTACACCTTC
cdr3_aa: CATWVETNYGYTF

clone_size: NA
j_call: TRBJ2-1
d_call: NA
v_call: TRBV6-2/TRBV6-3
cdr3_nt: TGTGCCAGCAGCCCCGGCCCCTCGCTAGAGCTTCTTGAGCAGTTCTTC
cdr3_aa: CASSPGPSLELLEQFF

clone_size: few
j_call: TRBJ2-1
d_call: NA
v_call: TRBV4-3
cdr3_nt: TGCGCCAGCAGCCAAGAGGGGGCAGGGAGTAGCAATGAGCAGTTCTTC
cdr3_aa: CASSQEGAGSSNEQFF

clone_size: many
j_call: TRBJ2-1
d_call: TRBD2
v_call: TRBV10-3
cdr3_nt: TGTGCCATCAGTGCAACAGGACTAGAGGGCAATGAGCAGTTCTTC
cdr3_aa: CAISATGLEGNEQFF

clone_size: few
j_call: TRBJ2-3
d_call: TRBD2
v_call: TRBV12-5
cdr3_nt: TGTGCTAGTGGTTTGAGGGGGACTAGTGGAGATACGCAGTATTTT
cdr3_aa: CASGLRGTSGDTQYF

clone_size: few
j_call: TRBJ2-1
d_call: NA
v_call: TRBV7-6
cdr3_nt: TGTGCCAGCAGCTTTCCCTTGACCGGGACGCCACGAAGGAAGTACAATGAGCAGTTCTTC
cdr3_aa: CASSFPLTGTPRRKYNEQFF

clone_size: many
j_call: TRBJ2-3
d_call: NA
v_call: TRBV20-1
cdr3_nt: TGCAGTGCTAGCGGGGGTTTCACAGATACGCAGTATTTT
cdr3_aa: CSASGGFTDTQYF

clone_size: many
j_call: TRBJ2-3
d_call: TRBD2
v_call: TRBV5-1
cdr3_nt: TGCGCCAGCAGCTCAGGACTAGGTAGCGCAGATACGCAGTATTTT
cdr3_aa: CASSSGLGSADTQYF

clone_size: few
j_call: TRBJ2-3
d_call: TRBD2
v_call: TRBV15
cdr3_nt: TGTGCCACCAGCAGAGATGTACTAGCGGGGTTTACCCGGGATACGCAGTATTTT
cdr3_aa: CATSRDVLAGFTRDTQYF

clone_size: many
j_call: TRBJ2-2
d_call: NA
v_call: TRBV7-9
cdr3_nt: TGTGCCAGCAGCTTACCCCAAAGCCGTCCGGGGGCGACGTCCGGGGAGCTGTTTTTT
cdr3_aa: CASSLPQSRPGATSGELFF

clone_size: many
j_call: TRBJ1-1
d_call: TRBD1
v_call: TRBV5-1
cdr3_nt: TGCGCCAGCAGCTGGGACAGGGTGAACACTGAAGCTTTCTTT
cdr3_aa: CASSWDRVNTEAFF

clone_size: NA
j_call: TRBJ2-3
d_call: TRBD2
v_call: TRBV6-1
cdr3_nt: TGTGCCAGCAGGAGCGGGGGGGCCGATCAAGCAGATACGCAGTATTTT
cdr3_aa: CASRSGGADQADTQYF

clone_size: NA
j_call: TRBJ1-1
d_call: NA
v_call: TRBV12-3/TRBV12-4
cdr3_nt: TGTGCCAGCAGTGTCAGCCAAATTGAAGCTTTCTTT
cdr3_aa: CASSVSQIEAFF

clone_size: many
j_call: TRBJ1-1
d_call: NA
v_call: TRBV18
cdr3_nt: TGTGCCAGCTCACCACTTGCGGCCGCTATGAACACTGAAGCTTTCTTT
cdr3_aa: CASSPLAAAMNTEAFF

clone_size: few
j_call: TRBJ2-7
d_call: TRBD2
v_call: TRBV6-5
cdr3_nt: TGTGCCAGCAGTTACACTCTAGCGGGGGGGCTCGGCCGAACCTACGAGCAGTACTTC
cdr3_aa: CASSYTLAGGLGRTYEQYF

clone_size: many
j_call: TRBJ2-1
d_call: NA
v_call: TRBV20-1
cdr3_nt: TGCAGTGCTAGACCGGACAGCTTTTCCTACAATGAGCAGTTCTTC
cdr3_aa: CSARPDSFSYNEQFF

clone_size: few
j_call: TRBJ1-2
d_call: NA
v_call: TRBV7-9
cdr3_nt: TGTGCCGCTAGTCAAGGGGAGTGGGGCTACACCTTC
cdr3_aa: CAASQGEWGYTF

clone_size: many
j_call: TRBJ2-2
d_call: NA
v_call: TRBV12-3/TRBV12-4
cdr3_nt: TGTGCCAGCCGCTGGGACACAAAGAACACCGGGGAGCTGTTTTTT
cdr3_aa: CASRWDTKNTGELFF

clone_size: many
j_call: TRBJ2-3
d_call: NA
v_call: TRBV7-9
cdr3_nt: TGTGCCAGCAGCCATACTACAGAGGATACGCAGTATTTT
cdr3_aa: CASSHTTEDTQYF

clone_size: NA
j_call: TRBJ2-3
d_call: NA
v_call: TRBV10-3
cdr3_nt: TGTGCCATCAGTGAGTCGGGCAGGGAGCCGGGAGATACGCAGTATTTT
cdr3_aa: CAISESGREPGDTQYF

clone_size: NA
j_call: TRBJ2-6
d_call: TRBD1
v_call: TRBV2
cdr3_nt: TGTGCCAGCAGCCGGGACAGGGACCCATCTGGGGCCAACGTCCTGACTTTC
cdr3_aa: CASSRDRDPSGANVLTF

clone_size: NA
j_call: TRBJ1-1
d_call: NA
v_call: TRBV6-5
cdr3_nt: TGTGCCAGCAGTTACTCGTTCGGCAACACTGAAGCTTTCTTT
cdr3_aa: CASSYSFGNTEAFF

clone_size: many
j_call: TRBJ1-5
d_call: TRBD1
v_call: TRBV5-4
cdr3_nt: TGTGCCAGCAGCTTTGGCACAGGGGATCAGCCCCAGCATTTT
cdr3_aa: CASSFGTGDQPQHF

clone_size: many
j_call: TRBJ2-2
d_call: NA
v_call: TRBV6-2/TRBV6-3
cdr3_nt: TGTGCCAGCAGGGAAGCCGGGGAGCTGTTTTTT
cdr3_aa: CASREAGELFF

clone_size: few
j_call: TRBJ2-5
d_call: NA
v_call: TRBV29-1
cdr3_nt: TGCAGCGCCGAAAGTTCGCCTGTAGGGACCCAGTACTTC
cdr3_aa: CSAESSPVGTQYF

clone_size: NA
j_call: TRBJ1-2
d_call: NA
v_call: TRBV28
cdr3_nt: TGTGCCAGCGCCCCCGTACTCATCTATGGCTACACCTTC
cdr3_aa: CASAPVLIYGYTF